Listed below are T cell receptor beta chains from one sample, sequenced in a study of Graves' ophthalmopathy and Graves' hyperthyroidism. TCRdb reprocessed the multiplex PCR reads via MiXCR and lists one record per CDR3 protein. Here the sample spans about 480,000 distinct CDR3 sequences, approximately 15% being singletons. Sequencing was performed on blood. The receptors stem from a woman in her 30s with Graves' ophthalmopathy. Each CDR3 is given with its conserved first and last residue. The order of the fields is D gene, J gene, V gene, clone size, CDR3 protein, CDR3 DNA. A D gene is named only where the DNA matches it firmly. Clone size appears in some rows only: once, few, many, or a class for an expanded clone.

>TRBD1|TRBJ1-3|TRBV12-3/TRBV12-4|many
CASSFGTGSGNTIYF
TGTGCCAGCAGTTTTGGGACAGGGTCTGGAAACACCATATATTTT
>TRBD1|TRBJ1-5|TRBV14|many
CASSQGTGNQPQHF
TGTGCCAGCAGCCAAGGGACAGGAAATCAGCCCCAGCATTTT
>-|TRBJ1-5|TRBV5-6|many
CASNQGIGNQPQHF
TGTGCCAGCAACCAAGGGATCGGCAATCAGCCCCAGCATTTT
>-|TRBJ2-7|TRBV5-1|many
CASSLGPSSYEQYF
TGCGCCAGCAGCTTGGGGCCGTCCTCTTACGAGCAGTACTTC
>-|TRBJ1-2|TRBV28|many
CASREFYGYTF
TGTGCCAGCCGGGAGTTCTATGGCTACACCTTC
>-|TRBJ1-2|TRBV6-2/TRBV6-3|many
CASSYSRKGGGWDNYGYTF
TGTGCCAGCAGTTACTCGAGAAAGGGGGGAGGGTGGGATAACTATGGCTACACCTTC
>-|TRBJ2-7|TRBV6-1|many
CASSPNRDEQYF
TGTGCCAGCAGTCCTAACAGGGACGAGCAGTACTTC
>-|TRBJ2-7|TRBV15|-
CATSRGPYEQYF
TGTGCCACCAGCAGAGGACCATACGAGCAGTACTTC
>TRBD1|TRBJ1-2|TRBV28|many
CASSWQGALNYGYTF
TGTGCCAGTAGTTGGCAGGGGGCGCTTAACTATGGCTACACCTTC
>TRBD2|TRBJ2-5|TRBV30|many
CAWSSGGETQYF
TGTGCCTGGAGTAGCGGGGGAGAGACCCAGTACTTC
>TRBD1|TRBJ1-5|TRBV12-3/TRBV12-4|many
CASSVTGGGQPQHF
TGTGCCAGCAGCGTGACAGGGGGTGGTCAGCCCCAGCATTTT
>-|TRBJ2-5|TRBV4-1|-
CASSQVGIPRGETQYF
TGCGCCAGCAGCCAAGTGGGGATCCCGAGAGGGGAGACCCAGTACTTC
>-|TRBJ2-7|TRBV5-8|-
CAIPPRGSSYEQYF
TGTGCCATACCTCCCAGGGGAAGTTCCTACGAGCAGTACTTC
>-|TRBJ1-1|TRBV7-9|-
CASSLAQEVSTEAFF
TGTGCCAGCAGCTTAGCTCAGGAGGTGAGCACTGAAGCTTTCTTT
>TRBD1|TRBJ2-5|TRBV28|many
CASSRRTGGPETQYF
TGTGCCAGCAGTCGACGGACAGGGGGCCCAGAGACCCAGTACTTC
>-|TRBJ2-5|TRBV20-1|many
CRTGGAETQYF
TGCAGGACGGGGGGCGCAGAGACCCAGTACTTC
>-|TRBJ1-1|TRBV19|many
CASKGRAIGSTEAFF
TGTGCCAGTAAAGGTCGGGCGATCGGGAGCACTGAAGCTTTCTTT
>-|TRBJ2-5|TRBV20-1|many
CSARYQETQYF
TGCAGTGCTAGATACCAAGAGACCCAGTACTTC
>-|TRBJ1-2|TRBV11-2|many
CASSLGSTSNYGYTF
TGTGCCAGCAGCTTAGGATCCACCTCTAACTATGGCTACACCTTC
>TRBD2|TRBJ2-7|TRBV20-1|many
CSAPLAGVSEQYF
TGCAGTGCTCCGCTAGCGGGAGTATCCGAGCAGTACTTC
>-|TRBJ2-2|TRBV19|-
CASSRGTGPGELFF
TGTGCCAGTAGTAGAGGAACAGGGCCCGGGGAGCTGTTTTTT
>-|TRBJ1-1|TRBV6-2/TRBV6-3|many
CASSHLGGRNTEAFF
TGTGCCAGCAGTCACCTAGGCGGACGGAACACTGAAGCTTTCTTT